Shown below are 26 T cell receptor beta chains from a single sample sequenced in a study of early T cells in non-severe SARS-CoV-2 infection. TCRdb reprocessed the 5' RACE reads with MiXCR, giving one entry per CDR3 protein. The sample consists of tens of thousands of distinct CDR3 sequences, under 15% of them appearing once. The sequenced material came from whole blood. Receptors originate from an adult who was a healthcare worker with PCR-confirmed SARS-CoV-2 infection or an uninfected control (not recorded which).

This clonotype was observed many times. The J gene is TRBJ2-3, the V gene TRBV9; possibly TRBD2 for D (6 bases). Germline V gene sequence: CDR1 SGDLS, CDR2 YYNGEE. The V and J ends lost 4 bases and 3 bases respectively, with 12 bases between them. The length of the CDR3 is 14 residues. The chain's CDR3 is CASSPRLVTDTQYF. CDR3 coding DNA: TGTGCCAGCAGCCCTCGACTAGTTACAGATACGCAGTATTTT.

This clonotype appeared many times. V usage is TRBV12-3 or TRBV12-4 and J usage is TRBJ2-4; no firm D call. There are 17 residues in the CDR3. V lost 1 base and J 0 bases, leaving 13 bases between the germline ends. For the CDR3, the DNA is TGTGCCAGCAGTTTAGGGGTATCAGGTACAGCCAAAAACATTCAGTACTTC. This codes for CASSLGVSGTAKNIQYF.

The CDR3 DNA is TGTGCCAGCAGCCCCGGGACAGCTACCGGGGAGCTGTTTTTT. Translation: CASSPGTATGELFF. The J gene is TRBJ2-2, the V gene TRBV7-9; 7 nucleotides match TRBD1. The germline V gene has CDR1 SEHNR and CDR2 FQNEAQ (reference sequence). CDR3 length: 14 amino acids. Trimming cost V 5 bases and J 5 bases; bases outside gene matches: 5.

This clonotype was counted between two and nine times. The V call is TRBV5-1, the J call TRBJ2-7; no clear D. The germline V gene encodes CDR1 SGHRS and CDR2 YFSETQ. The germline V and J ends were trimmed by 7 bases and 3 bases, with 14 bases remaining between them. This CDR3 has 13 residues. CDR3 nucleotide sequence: TGCGCCAGCTCGACCGGGCCGGGCTACGAGCAGTACTTC. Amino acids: CASSTGPGYEQYF.

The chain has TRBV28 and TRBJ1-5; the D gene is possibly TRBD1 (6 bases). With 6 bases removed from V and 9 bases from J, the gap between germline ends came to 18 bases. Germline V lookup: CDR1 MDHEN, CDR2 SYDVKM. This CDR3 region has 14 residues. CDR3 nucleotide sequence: TGTGCCAGCAGGGAGGACAGACGGGGTTCGCCCCAGCATTTT. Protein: CASREDRRGSPQHF.

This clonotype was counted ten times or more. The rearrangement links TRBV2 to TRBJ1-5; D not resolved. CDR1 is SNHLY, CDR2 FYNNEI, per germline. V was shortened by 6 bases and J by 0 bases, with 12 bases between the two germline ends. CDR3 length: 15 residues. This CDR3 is CASSHGYYSNQPQHF. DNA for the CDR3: TGTGCCAGCAGCCACGGATATTATAGCAATCAGCCCCAGCATTTT. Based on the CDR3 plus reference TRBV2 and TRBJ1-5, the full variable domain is EPEVTQTPSHQVTQMGQEVILRCVPISNHLYFYWYRQILGQKVEFLVSFYNNEISEKSEIFDDQFSVERPDGSNFTLKIRSTKLEDSAMYFCASSHGYYSNQPQHFGDGTRLSIL.

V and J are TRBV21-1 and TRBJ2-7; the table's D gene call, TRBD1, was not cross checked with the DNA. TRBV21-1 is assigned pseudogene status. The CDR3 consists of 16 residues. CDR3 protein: CASSSEYRKGDYEQYF. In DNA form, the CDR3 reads TGTGCCAGCAGCAGTGAGTACAGGAAGGGGGACTACGAGCAGTACTTC.

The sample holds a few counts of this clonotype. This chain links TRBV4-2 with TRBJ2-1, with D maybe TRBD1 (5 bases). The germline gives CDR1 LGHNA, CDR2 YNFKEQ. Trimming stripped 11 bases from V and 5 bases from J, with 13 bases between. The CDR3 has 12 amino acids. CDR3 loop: CACARADNEQFF. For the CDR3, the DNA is TGTGCCTGTGCCAGGGCCGACAATGAGCAGTTCTTC.

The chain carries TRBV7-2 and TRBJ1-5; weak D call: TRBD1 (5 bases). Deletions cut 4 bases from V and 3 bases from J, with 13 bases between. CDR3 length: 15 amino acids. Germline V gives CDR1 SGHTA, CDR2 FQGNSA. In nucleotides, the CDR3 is TGTGCCAGCAGCTGGGGCGGCTCATACAATCAGCCCCAGCATTTT. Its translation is CASSWGGSYNQPQHF.

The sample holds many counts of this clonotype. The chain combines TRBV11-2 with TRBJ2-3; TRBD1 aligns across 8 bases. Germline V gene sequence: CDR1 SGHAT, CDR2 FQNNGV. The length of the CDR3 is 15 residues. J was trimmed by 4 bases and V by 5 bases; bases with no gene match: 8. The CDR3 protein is CASSPGTGFPDTQYF. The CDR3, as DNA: TGTGCCAGCAGCCCTGGGACAGGCTTTCCAGATACGCAGTATTTT.

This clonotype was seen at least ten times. For the CDR3, the DNA is TGTGCCACCAGCGACAGGGCGACAATCCATACGCAGTATTTT. Protein: CATSDRATIHTQYF. The chain recombines TRBV24-1 with TRBJ2-3; 7 nucleotides match TRBD1. There are 14 residues in the CDR3. Germline CDR1 reads KGHDR; CDR2 reads SFDVKD. The junction had 10 bases not matched to a gene; V was cut back by 7 bases and J by 7 bases.

CDR3 nucleotides: TGTGCCAGCAGCCCCCGGACAGTAGCCTACGAGCAGTACTTC. Protein sequence: CASSPRTVAYEQYF. The V and J genes are TRBV7-2 and TRBJ2-7; perhaps TRBD1 as D (6 bases). The germline V gene has CDR1 SGHTA and CDR2 FQGNSA. V shed 5 bases and J shed 2 bases, with 13 bases lying between them. The CDR3 runs to 14 residues.

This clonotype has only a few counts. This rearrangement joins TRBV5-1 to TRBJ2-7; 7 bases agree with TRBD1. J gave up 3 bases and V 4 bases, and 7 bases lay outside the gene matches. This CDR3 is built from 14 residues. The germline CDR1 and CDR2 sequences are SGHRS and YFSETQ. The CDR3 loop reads CASSPRTGDYEQYF. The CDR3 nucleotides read TGCGCCAGCAGCCCCCGGACAGGCGACTACGAGCAGTACTTC.

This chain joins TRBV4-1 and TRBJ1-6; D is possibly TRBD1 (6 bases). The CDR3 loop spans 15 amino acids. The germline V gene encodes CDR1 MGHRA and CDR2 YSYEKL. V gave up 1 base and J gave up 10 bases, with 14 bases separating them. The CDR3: CASSQVRGAGSPLHF. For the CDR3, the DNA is TGCGCCAGCAGCCAAGTTCGGGGGGCAGGGTCACCCCTCCACTTT.

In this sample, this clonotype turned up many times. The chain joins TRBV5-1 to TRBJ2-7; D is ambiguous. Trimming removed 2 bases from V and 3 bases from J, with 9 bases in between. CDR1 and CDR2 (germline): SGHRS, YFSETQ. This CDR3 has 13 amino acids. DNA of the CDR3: TGCGCCAGCAGCTTAAACCAGGACTACGAGCAGTACTTC. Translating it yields CASSLNQDYEQYF.

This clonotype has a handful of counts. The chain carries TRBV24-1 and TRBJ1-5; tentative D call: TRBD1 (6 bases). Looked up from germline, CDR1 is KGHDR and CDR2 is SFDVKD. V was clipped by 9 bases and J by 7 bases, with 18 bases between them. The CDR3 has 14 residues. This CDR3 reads CATSQAGGSQPQHF. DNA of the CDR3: TGTGCCACCTCCCAGGCGGGGGGCAGCCAGCCCCAGCATTTT.

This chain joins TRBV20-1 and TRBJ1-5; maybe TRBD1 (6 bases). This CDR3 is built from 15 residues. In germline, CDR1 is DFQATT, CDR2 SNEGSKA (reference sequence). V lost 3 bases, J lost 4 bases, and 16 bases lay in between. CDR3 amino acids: CSARNPDRSNQPQHF. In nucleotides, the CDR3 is TGCAGTGCTAGGAATCCCGACAGGTCAAATCAGCCCCAGCATTTT.

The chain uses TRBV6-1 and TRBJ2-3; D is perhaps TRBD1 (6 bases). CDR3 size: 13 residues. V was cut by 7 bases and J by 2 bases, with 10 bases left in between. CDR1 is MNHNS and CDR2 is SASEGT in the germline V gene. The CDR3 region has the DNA TGTGCCAGCAAAACAGGGCACACAGATACGCAGTATTTT. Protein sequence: CASKTGHTDTQYF.

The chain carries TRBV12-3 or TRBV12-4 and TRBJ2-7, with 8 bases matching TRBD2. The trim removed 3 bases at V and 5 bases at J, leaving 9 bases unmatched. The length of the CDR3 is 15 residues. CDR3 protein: CASSFTGAGGDEQYF. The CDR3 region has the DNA TGTGCCAGCAGTTTTACCGGGGCGGGAGGAGACGAGCAGTACTTC.

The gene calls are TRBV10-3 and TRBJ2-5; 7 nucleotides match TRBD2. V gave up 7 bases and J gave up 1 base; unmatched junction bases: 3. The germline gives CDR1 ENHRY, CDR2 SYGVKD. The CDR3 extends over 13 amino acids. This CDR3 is CAINSGFQETQYF. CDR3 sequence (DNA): TGTGCCATCAATAGCGGGTTCCAAGAGACCCAGTACTTC.

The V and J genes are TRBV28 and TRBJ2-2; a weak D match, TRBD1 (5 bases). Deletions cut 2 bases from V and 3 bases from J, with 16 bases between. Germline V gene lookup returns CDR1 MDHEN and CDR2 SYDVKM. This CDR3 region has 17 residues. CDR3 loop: CASSLPSGQGHTGELFF. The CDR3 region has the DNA TGTGCCAGCAGTTTACCCTCCGGGCAGGGTCACACCGGGGAGCTGTTTTTT.

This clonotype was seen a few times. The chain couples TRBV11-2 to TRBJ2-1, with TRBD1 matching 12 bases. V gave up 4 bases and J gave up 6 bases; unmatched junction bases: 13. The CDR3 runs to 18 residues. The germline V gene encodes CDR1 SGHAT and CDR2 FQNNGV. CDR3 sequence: CASSSIRDRGPRLNEQFF. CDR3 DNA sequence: TGTGCCAGCAGCTCCATCCGGGACAGGGGGCCGAGGCTCAATGAGCAGTTCTTC.

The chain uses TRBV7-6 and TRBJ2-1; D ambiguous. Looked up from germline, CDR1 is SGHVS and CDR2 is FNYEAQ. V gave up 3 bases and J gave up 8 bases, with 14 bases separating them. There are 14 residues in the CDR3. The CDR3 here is CASSFGVPRDEQFF. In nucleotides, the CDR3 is TGTGCCAGCAGCTTCGGCGTCCCCCGCGATGAGCAGTTCTTC.

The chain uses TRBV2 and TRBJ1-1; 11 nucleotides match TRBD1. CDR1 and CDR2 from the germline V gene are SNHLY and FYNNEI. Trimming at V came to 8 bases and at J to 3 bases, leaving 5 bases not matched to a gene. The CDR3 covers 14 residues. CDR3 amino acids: CASLGTGGDTEAFF. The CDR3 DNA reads TGTGCCAGCCTAGGGACAGGGGGGGACACTGAAGCTTTCTTT.

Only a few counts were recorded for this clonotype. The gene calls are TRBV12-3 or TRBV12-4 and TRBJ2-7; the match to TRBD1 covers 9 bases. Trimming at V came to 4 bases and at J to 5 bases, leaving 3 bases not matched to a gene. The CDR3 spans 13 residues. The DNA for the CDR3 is TGTGCCAGCAGTTCGGGACAGGGCCACGAGCAGTACTTC. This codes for CASSSGQGHEQYF.

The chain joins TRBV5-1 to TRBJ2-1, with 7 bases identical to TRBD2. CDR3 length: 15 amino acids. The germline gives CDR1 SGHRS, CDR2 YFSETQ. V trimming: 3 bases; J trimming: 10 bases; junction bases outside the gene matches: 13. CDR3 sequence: CASSSRWREIEEQFF. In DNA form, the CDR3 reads TGCGCCAGCAGCTCCAGATGGCGGGAGATAGAGGAGCAGTTCTTC.